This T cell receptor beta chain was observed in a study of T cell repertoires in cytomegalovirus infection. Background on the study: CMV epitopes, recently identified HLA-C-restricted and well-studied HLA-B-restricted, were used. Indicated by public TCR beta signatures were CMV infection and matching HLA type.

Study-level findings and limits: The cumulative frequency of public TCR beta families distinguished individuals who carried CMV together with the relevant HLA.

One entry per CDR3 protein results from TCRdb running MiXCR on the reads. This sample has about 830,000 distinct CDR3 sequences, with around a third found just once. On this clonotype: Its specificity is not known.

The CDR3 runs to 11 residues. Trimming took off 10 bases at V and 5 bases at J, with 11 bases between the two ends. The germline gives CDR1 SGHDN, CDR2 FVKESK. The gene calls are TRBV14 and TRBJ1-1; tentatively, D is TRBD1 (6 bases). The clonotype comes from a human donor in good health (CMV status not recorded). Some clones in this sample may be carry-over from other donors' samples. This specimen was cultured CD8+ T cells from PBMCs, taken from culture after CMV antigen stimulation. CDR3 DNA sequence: TGTGCCACCAGGGGTGGGACTGAAGCTTTCTTT. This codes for CATRGGTEAFF.